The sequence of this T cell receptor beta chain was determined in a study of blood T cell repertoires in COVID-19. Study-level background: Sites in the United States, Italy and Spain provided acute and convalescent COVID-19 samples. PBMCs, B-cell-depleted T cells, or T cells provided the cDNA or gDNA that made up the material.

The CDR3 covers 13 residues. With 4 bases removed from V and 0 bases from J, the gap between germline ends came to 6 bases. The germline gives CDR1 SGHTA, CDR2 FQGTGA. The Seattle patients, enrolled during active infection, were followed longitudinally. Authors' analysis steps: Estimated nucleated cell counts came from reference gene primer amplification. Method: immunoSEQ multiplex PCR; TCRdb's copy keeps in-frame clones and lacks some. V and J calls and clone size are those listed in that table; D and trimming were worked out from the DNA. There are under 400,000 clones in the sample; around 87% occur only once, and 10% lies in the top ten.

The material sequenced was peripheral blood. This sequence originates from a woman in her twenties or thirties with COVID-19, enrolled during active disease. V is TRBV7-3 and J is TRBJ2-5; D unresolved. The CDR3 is CASSSKHQETQYF. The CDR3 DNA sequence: TGTGCCAGCAGCTCTAAGCACCAAGAGACCCAGTACTTC.